A single T cell receptor beta chain is shown here with its context. The data originate from a study of control samples from healthy donors and cancer patients. The repertoire was sequenced with immunoSEQ multiplex PCR; TCRdb's copy has only in-frame clones and lacks some. The sample carries some 64,000 clones, about 90% recorded once. Trimming removed 6 bases at V and 3 bases at J, with 8 bases between. The CDR3 is 12 amino acids. The germline CDR1 and CDR2 sequences are MNHEY and SVGAGI. The origin of this receptor is a woman aged 50 to 60 with head and neck cancer. This chain connects TRBV6-5 to TRBJ1-2; D is uncertain. Sequencing input: PBMCs. CDR3 sequence reads: CASRENYYGYTF. CDR3 DNA sequence: TGTGCCAGCAGAGAGAACTACTATGGCTACACCTTC.